This T cell receptor (beta chain) is from a study of blood T cell repertoires in COVID-19. Study details: COVID-19 samples, acute and convalescent, were from the United States, Italy and Spain. Nucleic acid was either cDNA or gDNA, and it came from T cells, B-cell-depleted T cells, or PBMCs.

As handled by the study authors: The assay estimated nucleated cells by amplifying reference gene primers. Profiled with immunoSEQ multiplex PCR; TCRdb holds only in-frame clones, not every one. V and J calls and clone size are given by that table; D and trimming were obtained from the DNA. The table records 110,000 or so clones, around 84% of them present only once. CDR1 and CDR2 from the germline V gene are SGHNT and YENEEA. The CDR3 covers 15 residues. Germline trimming cut 5 bases from V and 8 bases from J; bases unmatched to any gene: 12. V usage is TRBV11-3 and J usage is TRBJ2-1; TRBD2 matches at 7 bases. Material: peripheral blood. The clonotype originates from a human donor in a cohort sampled during active COVID-19. The CDR3 protein is CASSGQGLGSYEQFF. CDR3 DNA sequence: TGTGCCAGCAGCGGACAAGGACTAGGCTCATATGAGCAGTTCTTC. Full variable domain (outside the CDR3, taken from reference TRBV11-3 and TRBJ2-1): EAGVVQSPRYKIIEKKQPVAFWCNPISGHNTLYWYLQNLGQGPELLIRYENEEAVDDSQLPKDRFSAERLKGVDSTLKIQPAELGDSAVYLCASSGQGLGSYEQFFGPGTRLTVL.